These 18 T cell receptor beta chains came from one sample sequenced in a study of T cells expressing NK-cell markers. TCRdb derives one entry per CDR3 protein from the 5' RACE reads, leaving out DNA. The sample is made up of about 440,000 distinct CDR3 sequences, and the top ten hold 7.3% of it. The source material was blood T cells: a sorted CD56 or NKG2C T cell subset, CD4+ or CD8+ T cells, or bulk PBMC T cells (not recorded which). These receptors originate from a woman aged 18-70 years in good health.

Here the CDR3 reads CASSQTRSGTTDTQYF. The rearrangement links TRBV5-5 to TRBJ2-3; TCRdb outputs TRBD1, but without DNA this stays unchecked. The CDR3 is 16 residues long. Germline CDR1 is SGHKS and CDR2 is YYEKEE (reference sequence).

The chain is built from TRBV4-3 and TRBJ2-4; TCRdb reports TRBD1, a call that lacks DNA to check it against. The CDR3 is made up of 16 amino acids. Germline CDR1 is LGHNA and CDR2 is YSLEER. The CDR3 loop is CASSQDQAGGWSIQYF.

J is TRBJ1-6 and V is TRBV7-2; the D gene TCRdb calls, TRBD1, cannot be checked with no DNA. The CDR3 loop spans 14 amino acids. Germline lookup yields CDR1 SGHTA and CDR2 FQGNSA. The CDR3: CASSLGRVRSPLHF.

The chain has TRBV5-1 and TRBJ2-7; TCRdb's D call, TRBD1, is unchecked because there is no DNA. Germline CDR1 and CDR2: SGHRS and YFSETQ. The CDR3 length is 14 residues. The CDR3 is CASSLSARWDEQYF.

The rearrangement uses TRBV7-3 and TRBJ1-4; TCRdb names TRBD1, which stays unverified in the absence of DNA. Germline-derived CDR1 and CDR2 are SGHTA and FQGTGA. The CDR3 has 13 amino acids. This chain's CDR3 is CASSLNQGEKLFF.

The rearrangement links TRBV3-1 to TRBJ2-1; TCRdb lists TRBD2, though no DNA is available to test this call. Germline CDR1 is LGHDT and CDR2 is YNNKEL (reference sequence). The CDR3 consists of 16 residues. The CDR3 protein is CASSSPTSGGSNEQFF.

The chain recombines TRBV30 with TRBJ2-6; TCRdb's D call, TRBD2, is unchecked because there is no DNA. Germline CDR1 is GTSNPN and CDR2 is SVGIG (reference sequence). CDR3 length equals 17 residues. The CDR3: CAWSGEGQVSGANVLTF.

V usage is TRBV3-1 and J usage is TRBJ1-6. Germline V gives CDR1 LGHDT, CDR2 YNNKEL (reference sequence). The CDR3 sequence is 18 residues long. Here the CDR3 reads CASSPGERTRSYNSPLHF.

The chain's CDR3 is CASTPGGAGTSYEQYF. This chain connects TRBV28 to TRBJ2-7; TCRdb's D call, TRBD1, is unchecked because there is no DNA. The CDR3 covers 16 residues. The germline CDR1 and CDR2 sequences are MDHEN and SYDVKM. The full variable domain, with the rest looked up from reference TRBV28 and TRBJ2-7, is DVKVTQSSRYLVKRTGEKVFLECVQDMDHENMFWYRQDPGLGLRLIYFSYDVKMKEKGDIPEGYSVSREKKERFSLILESASTNQTSMYLCASTPGGAGTSYEQYFGPGTRLTVT.

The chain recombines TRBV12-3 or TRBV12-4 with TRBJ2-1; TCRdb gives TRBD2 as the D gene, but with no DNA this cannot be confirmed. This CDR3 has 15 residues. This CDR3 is CASSSGLAIYNEQFF.

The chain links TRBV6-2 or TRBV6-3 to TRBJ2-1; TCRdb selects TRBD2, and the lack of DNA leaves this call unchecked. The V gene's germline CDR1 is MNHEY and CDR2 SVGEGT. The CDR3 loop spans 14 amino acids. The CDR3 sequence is CASSYSLAENEQFF.

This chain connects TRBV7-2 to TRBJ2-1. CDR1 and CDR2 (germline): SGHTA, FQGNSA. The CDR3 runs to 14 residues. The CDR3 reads CASSLKLWVREQFF.

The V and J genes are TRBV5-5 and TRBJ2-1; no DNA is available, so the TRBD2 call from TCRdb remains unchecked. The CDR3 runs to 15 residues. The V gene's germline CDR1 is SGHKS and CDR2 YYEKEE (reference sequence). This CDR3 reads CASSWVSGHYNEQFF.

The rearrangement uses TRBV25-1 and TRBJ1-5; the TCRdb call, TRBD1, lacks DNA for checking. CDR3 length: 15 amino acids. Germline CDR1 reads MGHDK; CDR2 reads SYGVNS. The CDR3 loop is CATQKRGYSNQPQHF.

The CDR3 reads CASSRGTTNTGELFF. The chain uses TRBV12-3 or TRBV12-4 and TRBJ2-2; TCRdb reports TRBD1, a call that lacks DNA to check it against. This CDR3 has 15 amino acids.

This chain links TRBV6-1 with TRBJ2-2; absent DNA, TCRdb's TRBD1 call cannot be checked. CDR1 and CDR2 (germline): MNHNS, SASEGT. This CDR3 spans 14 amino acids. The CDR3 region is CASSGQGGGGELFF.

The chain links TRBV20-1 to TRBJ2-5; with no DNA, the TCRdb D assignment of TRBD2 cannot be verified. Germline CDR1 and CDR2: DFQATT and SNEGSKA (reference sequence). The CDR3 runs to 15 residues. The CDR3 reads CSARDSTIGVETQYF.

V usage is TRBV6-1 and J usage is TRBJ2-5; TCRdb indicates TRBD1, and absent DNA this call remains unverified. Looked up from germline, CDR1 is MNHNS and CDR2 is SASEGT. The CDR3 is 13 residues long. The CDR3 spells CASSDGQQETQYF.